This T cell receptor beta chain was documented in a study of T cell responses to AZD1222 COVID-19 vaccine (dated by TCRdb to 2020 to 2023). Regarding the study in general: Because spike-specific TCR depth and breadth did not differ between the two schedules, AZD1222 recipients who got a second dose at roughly 4 weeks were pooled with those who got a second dose at roughly 12 weeks. Enrollment into the trials was organized by age into subgroups of 18-55, 56-69 and 70-plus years, and those subgroups contained roughly 150, 30 and 60 TCR-sequenced participants, respectively. TCR sequencing was performed for roughly 250 trial participants, of whom about 200 were given two doses of AZD1222 and roughly 25 were given two doses of MenACWY control vaccine. What the authors observed across the whole study: After two AZD1222 doses, both the breadth and the depth of spike-specific TCRs were significantly higher than at day 0 and than in MenACWY recipients. The 56-69-year group was small, and its depth increase did not reach significance, likely because of low power. Nearly half of unique spike-specific TCRs reportedly recognized epitopes outside regions mutated in the B.1.351 and B.1.1.7 variants. Conclusions about previously exposed vaccinees were limited because only six AZD1222 recipients were SARS-CoV-2 seropositive at baseline. Participants were mostly white British and included more females than males, and it was suggested by the authors that clonal diversity may have been underestimated. No day 14 peak-response samples were available, so repertoires were characterized only after the peak T cell response. CD4 TCRs associated with the vaccine covered the entire spike protein, and the dominant responses were in regions 160-218 and 743-854.

The intended sense of this specimen's time point label: baseline before first vaccination. The vaccinee samples were drawn from two UK trials, COV001 and COV002, one of which was a single-blind randomized controlled phase 2/3 trial testing AZD1222 (ChAdOx1 nCoV-19) in healthy adults. For TCRbeta chain sequencing, PBMC samples from trial participants were taken at day 0 and at day 28 after the second dose. For this clone: The antigen this receptor binds is unknown. No much larger clonotype is one base removed from it; base qualities were not supplied.

The CDR3 regions of human TCRbeta chains were subjected to immunosequencing. Turning to the authors' computational methods: Repertoire TCRs were matched against a reference library of SARS-CoV-2-specific TCRs generated with the MIRA antigen-specificity platform. Breadth was defined as the fraction of unique TCRs that were SARS-CoV-2-associated, and depth was defined as the fraction of total T cells that were SARS-CoV-2-associated. Each spike-specific TCR was assigned to its reactive spike region and to a CD4 or CD8 class using the MIRA data. Log10-transformed breadth and depth values were compared by one-way ANOVA with Sidak's multiple comparisons tests. Sourced from immuneACCESS, this table was stored by TCRdb with only in-frame sequences that have V and J called. A share of the clones is absent; for the studies checked, an unresolved V gene accounts for under half, and the remainder has no known explanation. The V and J calls and clone size come from that table; D and trimming were worked out from the DNA. In this sample the table shows approximately 82,000 clones, more than 75% of which occur a single time. About 13% of the sample is in the top ten clones.

V gives up 6 bases and J gives up 4 bases, and the segment between their germline ends measures 13 bases. Looking up the germline V gene yields CDR1 MNHEY and CDR2 SVGAGI. The CDR3 covers 14 residues, taking in both the cysteine and the phenylalanine. Left in the record is the CDR3 DNA by itself, 42 bases read in frame from the first base. The chain links TRBV6-5 with TRBJ1-3, with no confident D gene call. The material was peripheral blood, obtained on day 0 of AZD1222 vaccination. The receptor was isolated from an adult in good health. The CDR3: CASSPVDVGNTIYF. The base sequence is TGTGCCAGCAGCCCCGTGGACGTAGGAAACACCATATATTTT.